The clone carrying this T cell receptor (beta chain) was found a few times. This entry comes from a study of identical twins. The CDR3 is made up of 13 amino acids. Deletions cut 1 base from V and 4 bases from J, with 7 bases between. Per germline, CDR1 SNHLY and CDR2 FYNNEI. From the 5' RACE reads, TCRdb called clonotypes with MiXCR, one entry per CDR3 protein. This sample yields about 250,000 distinct CDR3 sequences, of which about 7.5% are seen a single time; about 5.8% belongs to the top ten. The sample was also reused in another study, on yellow fever vaccine responses in identical twins.

The receptor was isolated from a woman younger than 35 in good health. Source material: CD8+ T cells sorted from blood. This chain links TRBV2 with TRBJ2-5; D not resolved. CDR3 region: CASSEGNGETQYF. The CDR3 DNA reads TGTGCCAGCAGTGAAGGTAACGGAGAGACCCAGTACTTC. Drawing the rest from reference TRBV2 and TRBJ2-5, the complete variable domain is EPEVTQTPSHQVTQMGQEVILRCVPISNHLYFYWYRQILGQKVEFLVSFYNNEISEKSEIFDDQFSVERPDGSNFTLKIRSTKLEDSAMYFCASSEGNGETQYFGPGTRLLVL.